This TCR beta chain was observed in a study of control samples from healthy donors and cancer patients. Produced via immunoSEQ multiplex PCR; TCRdb's table is partial and in-frame only. The sample includes about 39,000 clones, 80% to 90% of them seen just once. V lost 1 base, J lost 6 bases, and 13 bases lay in between. Germline V gene sequence: CDR1 SGHTS, CDR2 YDEGEE. The CDR3 totals 14 residues. This clone occurred once. The sequenced sample consisted of PBMCs. This TCR derives from a woman aged 60-75 years with lung cancer. The V gene is TRBV5-8, the J gene TRBJ1-2; D is unclear. CDR3 sequence (DNA): TGTGCCAGCAGCTTGAATCTGGGGAAGAATGGCTACACCTTC. It yields the protein CASSLNLGKNGYTF.